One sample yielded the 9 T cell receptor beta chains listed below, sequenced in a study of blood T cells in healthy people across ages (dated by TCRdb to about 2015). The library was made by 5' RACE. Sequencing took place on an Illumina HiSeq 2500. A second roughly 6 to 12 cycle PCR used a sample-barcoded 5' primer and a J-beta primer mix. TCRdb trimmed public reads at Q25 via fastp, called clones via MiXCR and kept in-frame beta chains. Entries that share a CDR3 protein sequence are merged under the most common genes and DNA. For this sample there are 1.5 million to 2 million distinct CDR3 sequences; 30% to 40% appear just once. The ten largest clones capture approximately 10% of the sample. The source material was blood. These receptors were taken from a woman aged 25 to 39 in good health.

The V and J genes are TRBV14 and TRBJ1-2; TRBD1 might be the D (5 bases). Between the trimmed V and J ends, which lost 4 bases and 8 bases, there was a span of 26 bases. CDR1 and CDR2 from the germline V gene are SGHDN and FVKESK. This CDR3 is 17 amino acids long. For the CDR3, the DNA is TGTGCCAGCAGCCGCCGAGAGGGCGGGGGGGAAAGGAGCGGCTACACCTTC. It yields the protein CASSRREGGGERSGYTF.

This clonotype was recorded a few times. The DNA of the CDR3 is TGCGCCAGCAGCCAAGATTTTACCCTTGACAGGGGGGATCAGCCCCAGCATTTT. Protein sequence: CASSQDFTLDRGDQPQHF. The chain links TRBV4-1 to TRBJ1-5; 9 nucleotides align to TRBD1. CDR1 is MGHRA and CDR2 is YSYEKL in the germline V gene. The CDR3 covers 18 residues. V trimming: 0 bases; J trimming: 5 bases; junction bases outside the gene matches: 11.

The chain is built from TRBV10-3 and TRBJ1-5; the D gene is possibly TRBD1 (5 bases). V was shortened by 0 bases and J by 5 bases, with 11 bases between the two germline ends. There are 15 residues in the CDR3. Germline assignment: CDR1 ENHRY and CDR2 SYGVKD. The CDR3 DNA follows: TGTGCCATCAGTGAGTCGCAGGGCCCCGATCAGCCCCAGCATTTT. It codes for CAISESQGPDQPQHF.

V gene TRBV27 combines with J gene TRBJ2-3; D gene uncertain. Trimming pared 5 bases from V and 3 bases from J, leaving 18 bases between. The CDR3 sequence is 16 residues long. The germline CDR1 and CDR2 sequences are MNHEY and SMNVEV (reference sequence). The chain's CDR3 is CASSRFSEKGTDTQYF. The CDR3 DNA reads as TGTGCCAGCAGTCGCTTTTCCGAGAAAGGAACAGATACGCAGTATTTT.

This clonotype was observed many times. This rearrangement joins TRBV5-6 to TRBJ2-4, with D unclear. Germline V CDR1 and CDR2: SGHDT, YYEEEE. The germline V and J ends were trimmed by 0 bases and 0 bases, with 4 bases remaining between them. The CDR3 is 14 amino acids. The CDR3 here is CASSLDRAKNIQYF. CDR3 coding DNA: TGTGCCAGCAGCTTGGACCGAGCCAAAAACATTCAGTACTTC.

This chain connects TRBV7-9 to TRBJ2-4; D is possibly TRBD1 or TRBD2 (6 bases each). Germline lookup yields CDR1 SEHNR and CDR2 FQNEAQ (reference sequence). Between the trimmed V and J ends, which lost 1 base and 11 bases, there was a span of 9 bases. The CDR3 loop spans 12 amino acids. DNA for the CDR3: TGTGCCAGCAGCTTAGGGGGGGCCTTTCAGTACTTC. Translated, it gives CASSLGGAFQYF.

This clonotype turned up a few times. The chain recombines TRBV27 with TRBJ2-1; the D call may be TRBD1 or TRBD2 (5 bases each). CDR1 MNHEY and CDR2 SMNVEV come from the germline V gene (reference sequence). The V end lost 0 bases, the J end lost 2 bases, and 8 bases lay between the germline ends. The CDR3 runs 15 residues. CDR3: CASSLSGVPYNEQFF. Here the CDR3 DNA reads TGTGCCAGCAGTTTATCGGGGGTGCCCTACAATGAGCAGTTCTTC.

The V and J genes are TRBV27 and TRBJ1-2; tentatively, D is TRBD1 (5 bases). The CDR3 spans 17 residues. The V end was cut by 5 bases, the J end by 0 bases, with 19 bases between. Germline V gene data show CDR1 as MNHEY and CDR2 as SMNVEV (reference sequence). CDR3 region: CASSLRWGFGANYGYTF. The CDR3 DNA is TGTGCCAGCAGTCTCCGCTGGGGGTTCGGAGCTAACTATGGCTACACCTTC.

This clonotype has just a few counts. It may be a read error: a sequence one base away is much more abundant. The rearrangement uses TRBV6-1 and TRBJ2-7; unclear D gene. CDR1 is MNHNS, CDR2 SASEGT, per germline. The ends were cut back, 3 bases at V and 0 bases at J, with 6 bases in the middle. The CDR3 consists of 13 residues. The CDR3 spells CASSENGSYEQYF. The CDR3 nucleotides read TGTGCCAGCAGTGAGAACGGCTCCTACGAGCAGTACTTC.